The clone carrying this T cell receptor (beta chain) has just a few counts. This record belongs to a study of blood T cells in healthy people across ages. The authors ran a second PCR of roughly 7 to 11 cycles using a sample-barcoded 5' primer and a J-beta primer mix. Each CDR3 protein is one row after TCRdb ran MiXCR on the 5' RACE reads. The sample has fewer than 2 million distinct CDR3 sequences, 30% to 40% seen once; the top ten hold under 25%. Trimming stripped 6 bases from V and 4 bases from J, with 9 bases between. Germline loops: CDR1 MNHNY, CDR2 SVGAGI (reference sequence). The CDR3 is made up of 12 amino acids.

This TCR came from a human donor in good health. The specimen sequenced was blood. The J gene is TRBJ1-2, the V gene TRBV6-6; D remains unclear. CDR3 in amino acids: CASRTKGYGYTF. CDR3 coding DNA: TGTGCCAGCAGAACAAAGGGCTATGGCTACACCTTC.